Included here is one T cell receptor (beta chain) sequence, with context. Many counts were recorded for this clone. The specificity of this receptor is unknown. Base qualities were left out, and no much larger clone turns up one base away. Trimming takes 5 bases from V and 3 bases from J, and the germline ends sit 4 bases apart. The germline V gene encodes CDR1 MNHNS and CDR2 SASEGT. The CDR3 sequence holds 11 residues, the cysteine and phenylalanine included. The entry retains the CDR3 DNA only, 33 bases that are in frame from base 1. A FACSAria II was used to sort memory CD4+ T cells, defined as single viable CD3+CD4+CD8-CD45RO+ cells. CMV serostatus was determined with a Roche Elecsys assay detecting serum IgG against CMV pp150, pp28, p38 and p52. Once the samples were thawed, total CD4+ T cells were enriched through positive selection using CD4 magnetic microbeads. Samples originated from another study that specifically interrogated the CD4+ T cell memory repertoire. Peripheral blood mononuclear cells were isolated and cryopreserved following standard operating procedures; serum was stored at -80 °C. Staining used CD3-PerCP (BW264/56), CD4-APC (RPA-T4), CD45RO-PE (UCHT1) and CD8-Pacific Orange (3B5) antibodies, with Sytox blue excluding non-viable cells.

This entry belongs to a study of memory CD4+ T cells and cytomegalovirus serostatus (dated by TCRdb to the late 2010s). Context from the whole study: A total of 35 or so healthy Belgian adults, of whom 9 were CMV seropositive and about 24 were CMV seronegative, were included in the cohort. To replicate a published TCR-based CMV serostatus classifier, the researchers sequenced the CD4+ memory TCRbeta repertoires of a Belgian cohort whose cytomegalovirus serostatus was known. What the research found in general, with its limitations: Only CD4+CD45RO+ memory cells were sequenced, in contrast to the original study, in which naive and memory CD4+ and CD8+ populations were covered. CMV serostatus prediction reached a median bootstrapped AUC of about 0.94 with the original framework and approximately 0.92 with a US-trained random forest. The results were read as suggesting that the CMV-associated TCR signature is, for the most part, present in the CD4+ memory repertoire. Among the 150 to 200 previously reported CMV-associated TCRbeta sequences, roughly 68 showed up in the CD4+ memory repertoires, with each one found in between one and five individuals. On the Belgian cohort, the classifier built on the original framework reached a median bootstrapped AUC of around 0.95, with a 95% CI of 0.76-1.00.

Genomic DNA was extracted from sorted cells with the Quick-DNA Microprep Kit. Amplification of TCRbeta DNA was done with the immunoSEQ hsTCRbeta kit, following the protocol from the manufacturer. TCRbeta libraries were sequenced on an Illumina MiSeq instrument. As for the original processing: Following removal of out-of-frame sequences, 2 million to 2.5 million distinct TCRbeta sequences were retained, with an average of around 67,000 per individual. Each individual was scored using the number of approximately 160 previously reported CMV-associated TCRbeta sequences that the individual carried and the total number of productive distinct TCRbeta sequences. A beta-binomial model was reimplemented in Python, and scikit-learn random forests with default parameters were trained on data from the US cohort. Classifier performance on the Belgian cohort was summarized as median AUC with percentile confidence intervals calculated over 10,000 bootstrap iterations. TCRdb retrieved this table from immuneACCESS and kept in-frame rearrangements only. Not all clones are present; in checked studies, unresolved V genes account for under half, and no reason is known for the remainder. V and J calls plus clone size are reproduced from that table; the DNA served to infer D and trimming. The sample table contains fewer than 90,000 clones; only one count was recorded for around 80% of them. The ten biggest clones cover 2.6% of the sample.

The chain was built from TRBV6-1 and TRBJ1-1, with the D segment identity uncertain. The origin of this receptor is an adult in good health and CMV-seropositive. Sequenced sample: memory CD4+ T cells from blood. The sequenced DNA is TGTGCCAGCAGTCTTTACACTGAAGCTTTCTTT. Translation gives CASSLYTEAFF.